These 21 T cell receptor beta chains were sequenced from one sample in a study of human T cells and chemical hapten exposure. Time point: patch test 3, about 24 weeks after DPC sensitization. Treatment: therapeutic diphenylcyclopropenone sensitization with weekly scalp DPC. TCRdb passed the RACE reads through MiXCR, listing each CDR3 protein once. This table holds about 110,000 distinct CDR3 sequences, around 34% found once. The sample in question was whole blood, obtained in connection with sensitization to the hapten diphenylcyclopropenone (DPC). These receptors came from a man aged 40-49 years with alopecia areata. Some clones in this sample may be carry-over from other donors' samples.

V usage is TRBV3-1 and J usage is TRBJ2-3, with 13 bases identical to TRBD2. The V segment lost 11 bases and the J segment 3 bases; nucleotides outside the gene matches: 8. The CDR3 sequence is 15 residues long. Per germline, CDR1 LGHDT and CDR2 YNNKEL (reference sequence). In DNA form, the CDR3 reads TGTGCCGTCACAAGGACTAGCGGGAGTACAGATACGCAGTATTTT. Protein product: CAVTRTSGSTDTQYF.

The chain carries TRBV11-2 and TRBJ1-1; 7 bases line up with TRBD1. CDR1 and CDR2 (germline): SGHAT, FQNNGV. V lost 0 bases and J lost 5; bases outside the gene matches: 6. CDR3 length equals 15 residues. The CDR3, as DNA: TGTGCCAGCAGCTTAGAGGCGGCAGGGGGGACTGAAGCTTTCTTT. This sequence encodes CASSLEAAGGTEAFF.

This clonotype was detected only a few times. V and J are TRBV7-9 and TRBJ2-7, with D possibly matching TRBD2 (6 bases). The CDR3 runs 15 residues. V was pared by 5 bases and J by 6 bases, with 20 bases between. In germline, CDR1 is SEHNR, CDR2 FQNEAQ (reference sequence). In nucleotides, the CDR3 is TGTGCCAGCAGCCAATCCGGGACTGCCACACCCGAGCAGTACTTC. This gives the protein CASSQSGTATPEQYF.

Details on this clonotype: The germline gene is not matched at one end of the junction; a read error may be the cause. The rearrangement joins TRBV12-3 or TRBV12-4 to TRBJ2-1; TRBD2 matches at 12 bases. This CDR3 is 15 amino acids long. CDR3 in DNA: TGTGCCAGCAGTCTAGCTAGCGGGAGGGTTCATGAGCAGTTCTTC. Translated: CASSLASGRVHEQFF.

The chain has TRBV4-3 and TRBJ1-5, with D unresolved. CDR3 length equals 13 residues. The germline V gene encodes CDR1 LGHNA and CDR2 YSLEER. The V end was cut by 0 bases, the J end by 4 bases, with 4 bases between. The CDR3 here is CASSQEENQPQHF. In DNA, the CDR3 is TGCGCCAGCAGCCAAGAGGAAAATCAGCCCCAGCATTTT.

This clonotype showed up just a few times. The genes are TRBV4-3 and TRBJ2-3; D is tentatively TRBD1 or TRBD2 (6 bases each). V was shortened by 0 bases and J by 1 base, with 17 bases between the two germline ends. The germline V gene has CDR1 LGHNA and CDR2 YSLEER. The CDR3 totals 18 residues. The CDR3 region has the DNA TGCGCCAGCAGCCAAGATGGGGGGCGCCATGGGGGCACAGATACGCAGTATTTT. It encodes CASSQDGGRHGGTDTQYF.

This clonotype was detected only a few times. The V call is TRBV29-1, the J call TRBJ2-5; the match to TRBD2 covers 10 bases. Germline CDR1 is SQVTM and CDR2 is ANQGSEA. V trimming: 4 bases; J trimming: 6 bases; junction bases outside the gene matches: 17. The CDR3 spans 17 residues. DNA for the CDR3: TGCAGCGTTGCAAACGACGGGCTAGCGGGAGTGGGAAAGACCCAGTACTTC. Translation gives CSVANDGLAGVGKTQYF.

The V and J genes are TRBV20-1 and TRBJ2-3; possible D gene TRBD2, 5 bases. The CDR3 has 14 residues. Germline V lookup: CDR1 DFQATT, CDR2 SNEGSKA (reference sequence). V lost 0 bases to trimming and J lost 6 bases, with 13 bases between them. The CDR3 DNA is TGCAGTGCTAGAGATTCTCGCGGCGGGGATACGCAGTATTTT. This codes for CSARDSRGGDTQYF.

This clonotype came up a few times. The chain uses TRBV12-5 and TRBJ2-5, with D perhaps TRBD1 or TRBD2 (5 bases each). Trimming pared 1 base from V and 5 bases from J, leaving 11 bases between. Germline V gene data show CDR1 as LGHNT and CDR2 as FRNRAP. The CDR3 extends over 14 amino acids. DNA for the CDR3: TGTGCTAGTGGTTTGGACAGTCGGGGCGAGACCCAGTACTTC. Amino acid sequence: CASGLDSRGETQYF.

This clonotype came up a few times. CDR3 DNA: TGTGCCAGCAGCCCTAACGTCGGACTAAAGGAGACCCAGTACTTC. Its translation is CASSPNVGLKETQYF. This chain connects TRBV3-1 to TRBJ2-5, with a tentative D call TRBD2 (6 bases). The germline V and J ends were trimmed by 4 bases and 5 bases, with 17 bases remaining between them. CDR3 size: 15 residues. Germline V lookup: CDR1 LGHDT, CDR2 YNNKEL (reference sequence).

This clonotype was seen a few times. The CDR3 sequence: CASSAISNYGYTF. CDR3 bases: TGTGCCAGCAGCGCAATTTCAAACTATGGCTACACCTTC. The chain couples TRBV6-5 to TRBJ1-2; D unclear. The CDR3 length is 13 residues. Germline V gene data show CDR1 as MNHEY and CDR2 as SVGAGI. Trimming shortened V by 6 bases and J by 2 bases, and 10 bases separated the two germline ends.

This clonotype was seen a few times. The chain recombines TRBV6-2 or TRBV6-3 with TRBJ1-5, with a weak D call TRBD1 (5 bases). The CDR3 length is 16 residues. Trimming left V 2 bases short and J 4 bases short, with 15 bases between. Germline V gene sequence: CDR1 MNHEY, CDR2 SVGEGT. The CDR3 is CASSYTGLERNQPQHF. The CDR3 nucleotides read TGTGCCAGCAGTTACACGGGGCTTGAGAGAAATCAGCCCCAGCATTTT.

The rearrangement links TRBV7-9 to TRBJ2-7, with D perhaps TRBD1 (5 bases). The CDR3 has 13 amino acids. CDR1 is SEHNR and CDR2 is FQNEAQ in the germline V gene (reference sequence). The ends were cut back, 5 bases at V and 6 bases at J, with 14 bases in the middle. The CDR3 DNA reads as TGTGCCAGCAGCCCGAGTGGGGCGAGCGAGCAGTACGTC. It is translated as CASSPSGASEQYV.

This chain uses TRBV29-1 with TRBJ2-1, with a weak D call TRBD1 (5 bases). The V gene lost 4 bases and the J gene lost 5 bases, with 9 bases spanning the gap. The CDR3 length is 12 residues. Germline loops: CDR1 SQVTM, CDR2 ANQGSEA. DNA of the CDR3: TGCAGCGTTGTCTCAGGGAACAATGAGCAGTTCTTC. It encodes CSVVSGNNEQFF.

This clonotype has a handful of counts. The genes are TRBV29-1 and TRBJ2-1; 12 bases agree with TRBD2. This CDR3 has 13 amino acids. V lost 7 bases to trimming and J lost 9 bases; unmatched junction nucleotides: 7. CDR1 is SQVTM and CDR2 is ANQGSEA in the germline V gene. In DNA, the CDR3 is TGCAGCGCCCGGACTAGCGGGATTGTTGAGCAGTTCTTC. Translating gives CSARTSGIVEQFF.

The CDR3: CASSLGPGLTSSYNEQFF. The CDR3 DNA reads TGTGCCAGCAGTTTAGGTCCGGGACTTACGAGCTCCTACAATGAGCAGTTCTTC. The chain joins TRBV27 to TRBJ2-1; tentative D call: TRBD2 (6 bases). Germline loops: CDR1 MNHEY, CDR2 SMNVEV (reference sequence). Trimming left V 2 bases short and J 0 bases short, with 17 bases between. This CDR3 comprises 18 residues.

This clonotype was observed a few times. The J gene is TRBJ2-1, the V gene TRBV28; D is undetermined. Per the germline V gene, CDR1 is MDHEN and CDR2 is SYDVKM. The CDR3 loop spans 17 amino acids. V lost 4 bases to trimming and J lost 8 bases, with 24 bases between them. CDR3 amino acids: CASSYPAGPTAADEQFF. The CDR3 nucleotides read TGTGCCAGCAGTTACCCCGCCGGACCGACGGCTGCGGATGAGCAGTTCTTC.

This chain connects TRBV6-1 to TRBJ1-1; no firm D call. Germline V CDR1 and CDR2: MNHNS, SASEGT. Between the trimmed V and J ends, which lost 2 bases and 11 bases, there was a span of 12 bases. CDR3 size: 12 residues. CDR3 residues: CASSERELWAFF. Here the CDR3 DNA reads TGTGCCAGCAGTGAAAGGGAACTATGGGCTTTCTTT.

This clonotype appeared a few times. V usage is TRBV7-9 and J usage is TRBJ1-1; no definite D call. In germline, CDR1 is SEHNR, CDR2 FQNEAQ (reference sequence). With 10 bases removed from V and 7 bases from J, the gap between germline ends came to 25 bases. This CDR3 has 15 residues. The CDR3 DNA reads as TGTGCCAACGATCACATGGGCACCTCGAGGGATGAAGCTTTCTTT. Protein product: CANDHMGTSRDEAFF. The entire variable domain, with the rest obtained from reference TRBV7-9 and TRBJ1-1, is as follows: DTGVSQNPRHKITKRGQNVTFRCDPISEHNRLYWYRQTLGQGPEFLTYFQNEAQLEKSRLLSDRFSAERPKGSFSTLEIQRTEQGDSAMYLCANDHMGTSRDEAFFGQGTRLTVV.

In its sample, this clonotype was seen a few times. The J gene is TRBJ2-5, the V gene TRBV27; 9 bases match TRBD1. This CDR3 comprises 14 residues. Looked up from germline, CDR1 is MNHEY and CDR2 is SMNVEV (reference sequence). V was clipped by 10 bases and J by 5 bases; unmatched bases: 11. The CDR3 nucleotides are TGTGCCACCCGGTACAGGGGGCGAGTGGAGACCCAGTACTTC. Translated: CATRYRGRVETQYF.

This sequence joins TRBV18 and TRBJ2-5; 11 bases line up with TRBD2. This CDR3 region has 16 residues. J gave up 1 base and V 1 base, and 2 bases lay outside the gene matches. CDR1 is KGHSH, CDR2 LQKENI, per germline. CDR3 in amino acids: CASSPLGLAVQETQYF. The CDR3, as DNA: TGTGCCAGCTCACCACTGGGACTAGCGGTCCAAGAGACCCAGTACTTC.